The 27 T cell receptor beta chains given below trace back to one sample, sequenced in a study of shared clonotypes between healthy human individuals. This table comes from immunoSEQ multiplex PCR, and its TCRdb copy is limited to in-frame clones, with some not included. The sample comprises about 980,000 clones, 76% of which are singletons, and around 1.4% rests with the top ten. Sequencing was performed on memory CD4+ T cells sorted from blood. Subset specified: CD45RA-negative fraction. These receptors all stem from a young man in good health.

The chain carries TRBV5-1 and TRBJ2-5; D may be TRBD1 (6 bases). Germline V gene lookup returns CDR1 SGHRS and CDR2 YFSETQ. Trimming took 4 bases from V and 1 from J, leaving 11 bases between them. There are 14 residues in the CDR3. CDR3 nucleotides: TGCGCCAGCAGCGGGGGACAAGCCCAAGAGACCCAGTACTTC. Translation gives CASSGGQAQETQYF.

This clone was detected only once. DNA for the CDR3: TGTGCCAGCAGCCCGGAGACAGGGGTGACGGGTGAAGCTTTCTTT. It translates to CASSPETGVTGEAFF. The V call is TRBV7-8, the J call TRBJ1-1; TRBD1 agrees at 8 bases. V trimming: 5 bases; J trimming: 7 bases; junction bases outside the gene matches: 12. The germline V gene encodes CDR1 SGHVS and CDR2 FQNEAQ. The CDR3 is 15 amino acids. The full variable domain, with the rest looked up from reference TRBV7-8 and TRBJ1-1, is GAGVSQSPRYKVAKRGQDVALRCDPISGHVSLFWYQQALGQGPEFLTYFQNEAQLDKSGLPSDRFFAERPEGSVSTLKIQRTQQEDSAVYLCASSPETGVTGEAFFGQGTRLTVV.

This sequence joins TRBV11-2 and TRBJ2-7, with 10 bases aligning to TRBD1. Trimming took 4 bases from V and 5 from J; bases not matched to a gene: 8. Germline lookup yields CDR1 SGHAT and CDR2 FQNNGV. CDR3 length: 15 amino acids. The CDR3 DNA reads as TGTGCCAGCAGCTCTTATGGGACAGGGGTTGACGAGCAGTACTTC. Protein sequence: CASSSYGTGVDEQYF.

This chain joins TRBV15 and TRBJ2-4; 9 bases are shared with TRBD2. The germline gives CDR1 LNHNV, CDR2 YYDKDF (reference sequence). V trimming: 0 bases; J trimming: 6 bases; junction bases outside the gene matches: 6. The CDR3 is made up of 16 amino acids. CDR3 residues: CATSRDLEGLANIQYF. The DNA of the CDR3 is TGTGCCACCAGCAGAGATCTAGAGGGACTAGCAAACATTCAGTACTTC.

The chain has TRBV10-3 and TRBJ1-4; D may be TRBD1 (6 bases). Trimming shortened V by 10 bases and J by 8 bases, and 20 bases separated the two germline ends. This CDR3 spans 14 amino acids. Germline V gene data show CDR1 as ENHRY and CDR2 as SYGVKD. This CDR3 is CATGDGGAEEKLFF. CDR3 DNA: TGTGCCACGGGGGACGGGGGGGCGGAAGAAAAACTGTTTTTT.

Points on this clone: This likely reflects a read error, since a far larger clone is one base away. The rearrangement links TRBV7-9 to TRBJ2-2, with D unresolved. There are 12 residues in the CDR3. Germline CDR1 reads SEHNR; CDR2 reads FQNEAQ (reference sequence). V dropped 6 bases and J dropped 7 bases, with 9 bases sitting between them. The CDR3 DNA is TGTGCCAGCAGTTTCTCGAACGGGGAGCTGTTTTTT. Amino acid sequence: CASSFSNGELFF.

The gene calls are TRBV28 and TRBJ2-7, with unresolved D. The germline V gene encodes CDR1 MDHEN and CDR2 SYDVKM. Trimming removed 1 base from V and 3 bases from J, with 10 bases in between. This CDR3 is built from 14 residues. CDR3 DNA: TGTGCCAGCAGTTTATCTGGCAGAATCTACGAGCAGTACTTC. This encodes CASSLSGRIYEQYF.

This chain links TRBV7-2 with TRBJ2-3, with 8 bases fitting TRBD1. V trimming: 4 bases; J trimming: 4 bases; junction bases outside the gene matches: 4. The germline gives CDR1 SGHTA, CDR2 FQGNSA. This CDR3 spans 14 amino acids. The CDR3 here is CASSSDRVADTQYF. DNA of the CDR3: TGTGCCAGCAGCTCGGACAGGGTGGCAGATACGCAGTATTTT.

A few counts support this clone. This rearrangement joins TRBV7-9 to TRBJ2-7; 8 bases agree with TRBD2. The CDR3 runs 14 residues. Losses at the gene ends were 5 bases for V and 5 bases for J; bases not matched to a gene: 8. In germline, CDR1 is SEHNR, CDR2 FQNEAQ (reference sequence). CDR3 loop: CASSRSSGTDEQYF. The CDR3 DNA sequence: TGTGCCAGCAGCCGAAGTAGCGGGACGGACGAGCAGTACTTC.

The chain recombines TRBV6-5 with TRBJ1-2; perhaps TRBD1 as D (5 bases). CDR1 is MNHEY and CDR2 is SVGAGI in the germline V gene. The CDR3 is 12 amino acids. The germline V and J ends were trimmed by 6 bases and 6 bases, with 11 bases remaining between them. The DNA of the CDR3 is TGTGCCAGCAGCCCCTCAGGGCATGGCTACACCTTC. As protein: CASSPSGHGYTF.

The chain recombines TRBV30 with TRBJ1-2, with no clear D. The CDR3 runs 12 residues. The germline CDR1 and CDR2 sequences are GTSNPN and SVGIG (reference sequence). V shed 3 bases and J shed 11 bases, with 16 bases lying between them. CDR3 nucleotides: TGTGCCTGGAGCCCCGGCGGGGAATTTTACACCTTC. Translation gives CAWSPGGEFYTF. The variable domain in full, completed from reference TRBV30 and TRBJ1-2, reads SQTIHQWPATLVQPVGSPLSLECTVEGTSNPNLYWYRQAAGRGLQLLFYSVGIGQISSEVPQNLSASRPQDRQFILSSKKLLLSDSGFYLCAWSPGGEFYTFGSGTRLTVV.

This clone was counted once. The chain carries TRBV4-3 and TRBJ2-3, with 12 bases lining up with TRBD2. The J segment lost 0 bases and the V segment lost 0 bases, leaving 10 bases of the junction unmatched. CDR1 is LGHNA and CDR2 is YSLEER in the germline V gene. CDR3 length: 20 residues. The CDR3 region is CASSQEWLAGGSRSTDTQYF. DNA of the CDR3: TGCGCCAGCAGCCAAGAATGGCTAGCGGGAGGGTCCCGAAGCACAGATACGCAGTATTTT.

The chain has TRBV7-2 and TRBJ1-2, with 7 positions matching TRBD1. Germline trimming cut 7 bases from V and 7 bases from J; bases unmatched to any gene: 12. The CDR3 runs to 14 residues. Germline loops: CDR1 SGHTA, CDR2 FQGNSA. CDR3 coding DNA: TGTGCCAGCAACCTACCGGGACAGCGAGCTGGCTACACCTTC. Its translation: CASNLPGQRAGYTF.

The J gene is TRBJ1-4, the V gene TRBV7-2; no clear D gene. Trimming removed 6 bases at V and 3 bases at J, with 8 bases between. This CDR3 spans 13 amino acids. Germline-derived CDR1 and CDR2 are SGHTA and FQGNSA. The CDR3 DNA sequence: TGTGCCAGCAGTTTTACGGCTAATGAAAAACTGTTTTTT. This gives the protein CASSFTANEKLFF.

The chain joins TRBV28 to TRBJ1-2; a weak D match, TRBD1 (6 bases). Trimming left V 2 bases short and J 3 bases short, with 13 bases between. The CDR3 sequence is 15 residues long. The germline gives CDR1 MDHEN, CDR2 SYDVKM. Written as DNA, the CDR3 is TGTGCCAGCAGTTTAGCTTCAGGGGTCCACTATGGCTACACCTTC. Encoded protein: CASSLASGVHYGYTF.

V and J are TRBV11-2 and TRBJ2-3; 13 positions match TRBD2. V lost 0 bases to trimming and J lost 7 bases; unmatched junction nucleotides: 4. Per the germline V gene, CDR1 is SGHAT and CDR2 is FQNNGV. The CDR3 runs 16 residues. The CDR3 loop reads CASSLDLGLAGYTQYF. Written as DNA, the CDR3 is TGTGCCAGCAGCTTAGACCTGGGACTAGCGGGATATACGCAGTATTTT.

The CDR3: CASSRRRGETQYF. The DNA of the CDR3 is TGTGCCAGCAGCCGAAGGCGAGGAGAGACCCAGTACTTC. V and J are TRBV27 and TRBJ2-5; D is undetermined. Trimming took off 6 bases at V and 4 bases at J, with 12 bases between the two ends. There are 13 residues in the CDR3. Per germline, CDR1 MNHEY and CDR2 SMNVEV (reference sequence).

This chain links TRBV5-1 with TRBJ2-5; 7 nucleotides match TRBD1. This CDR3 is built from 14 residues. V trimming: 4 bases; J trimming: 3 bases; junction bases outside the gene matches: 6. Germline CDR1 reads SGHRS; CDR2 reads YFSETQ. CDR3 sequence reads: CASSEPGQKETQYF. The CDR3 DNA sequence: TGCGCCAGCAGCGAACCGGGACAGAAAGAGACCCAGTACTTC.

The gene calls are TRBV30 and TRBJ2-1; a weak D match, TRBD2 (5 bases). Trimming cost V 4 bases and J 4 bases, with 11 bases left between them. Germline V gene sequence: CDR1 GTSNPN, CDR2 SVGIG (reference sequence). CDR3 length equals 13 residues. The CDR3 nucleotides are TGTGCCTGGAAATCGGACTTTTACAATGAGCAGTTCTTC. Translation gives CAWKSDFYNEQFF.

This CDR3 is CASRGGSQIYGYTF. DNA for the CDR3: TGTGCCAGCAGAGGGGGCAGTCAAATCTATGGCTACACCTTC. The chain carries TRBV6-6 and TRBJ1-2, with 7 bases lining up with TRBD1. The V and J ends lost 6 bases and 4 bases, in that order; junction bases with no gene match: 8. Germline-derived CDR1 and CDR2 are MNHNY and SVGAGI (reference sequence). CDR3 length: 14 residues.

This clone turned up a few times. The rearrangement links TRBV30 to TRBJ1-2; unclear D gene. This CDR3 has 14 amino acids. The V end lost 4 bases, the J end lost 4 bases, and 16 bases lay between the germline ends. Germline assignment: CDR1 GTSNPN and CDR2 SVGIG (reference sequence). The DNA of the CDR3 is TGTGCCTGGAAACGCGGCACGCTTCTCTATGGCTACACCTTC. Its translation is CAWKRGTLLYGYTF.

The V call is TRBV5-1, the J call TRBJ2-3; maybe TRBD1 (5 bases). Germline-derived CDR1 and CDR2 are SGHRS and YFSETQ. Trimming shortened V by 2 bases and J by 2 bases, and 18 bases separated the two germline ends. This CDR3 has 17 residues. The CDR3 protein is CASSLQPAQGTTDTQYF. CDR3 DNA: TGCGCCAGCAGCTTACAACCCGCGCAGGGCACCACAGATACGCAGTATTTT.

This clone was detected a few times. The rearrangement links TRBV5-1 to TRBJ2-7, with TRBD1 as a possible D gene (5 bases). From germline, CDR1 is SGHRS and CDR2 YFSETQ. Trimming removed 0 bases at V and 2 bases at J, with 9 bases between. This CDR3 region has 14 residues. CDR3 DNA: TGCGCCAGCAGCTTGGAGGGGAACACCTACGAGCAGTACTTC. Amino acid sequence: CASSLEGNTYEQYF.

The genes are TRBV5-6 and TRBJ2-2; 9 bases align to TRBD1. This CDR3 is built from 15 residues. V shed 9 bases, J shed 3 bases, and the junction held 9 bases outside the gene matches. The germline V gene encodes CDR1 SGHDT and CDR2 YYEEEE. CDR3 sequence: CATREQGADTGELFF. Written as DNA, the CDR3 is TGTGCCACGCGGGAACAGGGGGCTGACACCGGGGAGCTGTTTTTT.

The CDR3 region is CASSLDGASGGEQFF. The CDR3, as DNA: TGTGCCAGCAGCTTAGATGGTGCTAGCGGGGGTGAGCAGTTCTTC. The genes are TRBV11-2 and TRBJ2-1, with 10 positions matching TRBD2. This CDR3 spans 15 amino acids. Losses at the gene ends were 0 bases for V and 9 bases for J; bases not matched to a gene: 5. From germline, CDR1 is SGHAT and CDR2 FQNNGV.

V gene TRBV7-2 combines with J gene TRBJ1-2, with 8 nucleotides matching TRBD1. Trimming at V came to 5 bases and at J to 4 bases, leaving 9 bases not matched to a gene. The CDR3 spans 15 residues. CDR1 is SGHTA, CDR2 FQGNSA, per germline. The CDR3 loop reads CASSVSGTGSYGYTF. DNA for the CDR3: TGTGCCAGCAGCGTCTCCGGGACAGGCTCCTATGGCTACACCTTC.

V and J are TRBV7-8 and TRBJ2-1; 8 nucleotides line up with TRBD2. The CDR3 is 14 amino acids. Germline V CDR1 and CDR2: SGHVS, FQNEAQ. J was trimmed by 10 bases and V by 5 bases; bases with no gene match: 10. CDR3 loop: CASSRAGVGSEQFF. CDR3 nucleotide sequence: TGTGCCAGCAGCCGAGCGGGAGTGGGTTCGGAGCAGTTCTTC.